This passage covers 18 T cell receptor beta chains from one sample sequenced in a study of T cells after yellow fever vaccination. A single record per CDR3 protein comes from TCRdb applying MiXCR to the 5' RACE reads. The sample comprises around 250,000 distinct CDR3 sequences, roughly 4.8% of which are singletons, and roughly 3.3% rests with the top ten. Sequencing used CD4+ T cells sorted from PBMCs, obtained on the day of the yellow fever booster vaccination. These receptors were obtained from a man aged 18 to 35 who received the YFV17D yellow fever vaccine.

The chain carries TRBV6-5 and TRBJ1-6; no definite D call. The CDR3 sequence is 13 residues long. Per germline, CDR1 MNHEY and CDR2 SVGAGI. Trimming cost V 0 bases and J 14 bases, with 11 bases left between them. This chain's CDR3 is CASSYSVYAALHF. The CDR3 coding sequence is TGTGCCAGCAGTTACTCGGTTTATGCGGCCCTCCACTTT.

This clonotype was detected only a few times. The chain has TRBV6-5 and TRBJ2-1; D not resolved. Between the trimmed V and J ends, which lost 6 bases and 9 bases, there was a span of 18 bases. Germline CDR1 is MNHEY and CDR2 is SVGAGI. The CDR3 is 14 residues long. CDR3 in DNA: TGTGCCAGCAGCCCCCCCGGCAAGACTGTTGAGCAGTTCTTC. This codes for CASSPPGKTVEQFF.

The chain recombines TRBV7-2 with TRBJ1-2; D ambiguous. Between the trimmed V and J ends, which lost 7 bases and 8 bases, there was a span of 14 bases. CDR3 length: 12 residues. The germline V gene encodes CDR1 SGHTA and CDR2 FQGNSA. The CDR3 protein is CASTGPEVGYTF. In nucleotides, the CDR3 is TGTGCCAGCACGGGTCCGGAAGTCGGCTACACCTTC.

The table lists this clonotype with a few counts. The V call is TRBV20-1, the J call TRBJ1-1; 11 bases match TRBD1. The CDR3 loop spans 13 amino acids. Germline assignment: CDR1 DFQATT and CDR2 SNEGSKA (reference sequence). V was clipped by 5 bases and J by 9 bases; unmatched bases: 8. In DNA form, the CDR3 reads TGCAGTGCTGCACCCGGGACAGGGGGGCAAGCTTTCTTT. This translates into CSAAPGTGGQAFF.

The rearrangement uses TRBV7-3 and TRBJ2-1; D is unresolved. Trimming removed 4 bases from V and 2 bases from J, with 15 bases in between. Germline lookup yields CDR1 SGHTA and CDR2 FQGTGA. The CDR3 length is 16 residues. The CDR3 DNA follows: TGTGCCAGCAGCTACGATCTCATCGGACCCTACAATGAGCAGTTCTTC. It specifies CASSYDLIGPYNEQFF. The full variable domain, completed using reference TRBV7-3 and TRBJ2-1, is GAGVSQTPSNKVTEKGKYVELRCDPISGHTALYWYRQSLGQGPEFLIYFQGTGAADDSGLPNDRFFAVRPEGSVSTLKIQRTERGDSAVYLCASSYDLIGPYNEQFFGPGTRLTVL.

The V and J genes are TRBV7-6 and TRBJ2-2; D is unclear. V was cut by 5 bases and J by 4 bases, with 8 bases left in between. The germline gives CDR1 SGHVS, CDR2 FNYEAQ. The CDR3 contains 13 residues. CDR3 sequence: CASSHRSTGELFF. CDR3 coding DNA: TGTGCCAGCAGCCATCGCAGCACCGGGGAGCTGTTTTTT.

This clonotype was detected many times. The chain links TRBV2 to TRBJ2-2; D unclear. CDR1 and CDR2 from the germline V gene are SNHLY and FYNNEI. The V gene lost 2 bases and the J gene lost 7 bases, with 5 bases spanning the gap. The CDR3 is made up of 12 amino acids. The CDR3 region has the DNA TGTGCCAGCAGTGAACGGGTCGGGGAGCTGTTTTTT. Protein product: CASSERVGELFF.

This clonotype occurred many times. The chain joins TRBV7-6 to TRBJ2-3; TRBD1 might be the D (6 bases). CDR1 and CDR2 (germline): SGHVS, FNYEAQ. CDR3 length: 14 residues. Trimming shortened V by 4 bases and J by 8 bases, and 16 bases separated the two germline ends. CDR3 amino acids: CASSSPLTGPTQYF. For the CDR3, the DNA is TGTGCCAGCAGCTCTCCCTTAACAGGGCCTACGCAGTATTTT. The full variable domain, with the rest looked up from reference TRBV7-6 and TRBJ2-3, is GAGVSQSPRYKVTKRGQDVALRCDPISGHVSLYWYRQALGQGPEFLTYFNYEAQQDKSGLPNDRFSAERPEGSISTLTIQRTEQRDSAMYRCASSSPLTGPTQYFGPGTRLTVL.

This clonotype was observed a few times. The V and J genes are TRBV29-1 and TRBJ2-3; D is possibly TRBD2 (6 bases). Trimming removed 7 bases from V and 6 bases from J, with 20 bases in between. This CDR3 is built from 14 residues. The germline gives CDR1 SQVTM, CDR2 ANQGSEA. CDR3 loop: CSARTTEKTDTQYF. CDR3 in DNA: TGCAGCGCCAGGACTACCGAAAAGACGGATACGCAGTATTTT.

There are a few counts of this clonotype. The chain links TRBV10-3 to TRBJ1-2, with D possibly matching TRBD1 (6 bases). Germline V CDR1 and CDR2: ENHRY, SYGVKD. The CDR3 covers 13 residues. Trimming pared 0 bases from V and 6 bases from J, leaving 8 bases between. CDR3 nucleotides: TGTGCCATCAGTGAGTCGAGGGGGGATGGCTACACCTTC. The encoded protein is CAISESRGDGYTF.

V is TRBV5-1 and J is TRBJ2-2; D perhaps matches TRBD1 (6 bases). The CDR3 consists of 16 residues. V gave up 0 bases and J gave up 0 bases, with 9 bases separating them. Germline assignment: CDR1 SGHRS and CDR2 YFSETQ. The CDR3 coding sequence is TGCGCCAGCAGCTTGGGGGACACGGCGAACACCGGGGAGCTGTTTTTT. As protein: CASSLGDTANTGELFF.

CDR3 in amino acids: CASSEYLGTEAFF. The CDR3 DNA is TGTGCCAGCAGTGAATATCTTGGCACTGAAGCTTTCTTT. V and J are TRBV25-1 and TRBJ1-1; D is uncertain. V gave up 0 bases and J gave up 4 bases, with 6 bases separating them. CDR3 length: 13 amino acids. CDR1 is MGHDK and CDR2 is SYGVNS in the germline V gene.

This clonotype appeared many times. This chain uses TRBV20-1 with TRBJ2-3, with no clear D. V was clipped by 7 bases and J by 2 bases, with 13 bases between them. CDR3 length equals 13 residues. The germline V gene encodes CDR1 DFQATT and CDR2 SNEGSKA (reference sequence). The CDR3 region has the DNA TGCAGTGTTGGGTGGCTATACACAGATACGCAGTATTTT. Translation gives CSVGWLYTDTQYF.

This clonotype was found a few times. The chain is built from TRBV24-1 and TRBJ1-5; D unclear. The V gene's germline CDR1 is KGHDR and CDR2 SFDVKD. The CDR3 has 14 amino acids. V lost 3 bases and J lost 6, with 11 bases in between. The CDR3 sequence: CATSDEGFAQPQHF. CDR3 nucleotides: TGTGCCACCAGTGATGAGGGATTCGCTCAGCCCCAGCATTTT.

This clonotype was counted at least ten times. The CDR3 nucleotides are TGTGCCAGCAGTTACCAATTAGCCAAAAACATTCAGTACTTC. As protein: CASSYQLAKNIQYF. This chain connects TRBV6-2 or TRBV6-3 to TRBJ2-4, with unresolved D. Deletions cut 2 bases from V and 0 bases from J, with 5 bases between. There are 14 residues in the CDR3. Germline V lookup: CDR1 MNHEY, CDR2 SVGEGT.

This clonotype was recorded many times. This chain links TRBV7-2 with TRBJ2-1; either TRBD1 or TRBD2 may fit D (5 bases each). V lost 11 bases, J lost 8 bases, and 19 bases lay in between. The CDR3 runs to 13 residues. Looked up from germline, CDR1 is SGHTA and CDR2 is FQGNSA. The CDR3: CAVRDPGMYEQFF. The CDR3 DNA is TGTGCCGTCCGGGACCCAGGCATGTATGAGCAGTTCTTC. Variable domain in full (rest from reference TRBV7-2 and TRBJ2-1): GAGVSQSPSNKVTEKGKDVELRCDPISGHTALYWYRQSLGQGLEFLIYFQGNSAPDKSGLPSDRFSAERTGGSVSTLTIQRTQQEDSAVYLCAVRDPGMYEQFFGPGTRLTVL.

This chain joins TRBV7-2 and TRBJ2-1; a possible D gene is TRBD2 (6 bases). Per the germline V gene, CDR1 is SGHTA and CDR2 is FQGNSA. CDR3 length: 13 amino acids. V gave up 10 bases and J gave up 3 bases, with 13 bases separating them. DNA of the CDR3: TGTGCCACCGCCCAGGACTACTACAATGAGCAGTTCTTC. Amino acid sequence: CATAQDYYNEQFF.

This clonotype was seen a handful of times. This chain joins TRBV10-1 and TRBJ1-6; no reliable D call. Deletions cut 5 bases from V and 7 bases from J, with 9 bases between. Germline-derived CDR1 and CDR2 are WNHNN and SYGVQD (reference sequence). The CDR3 is 13 amino acids. The DNA of the CDR3 is TGCGCCAGCAGTCCCACGTTGAATTCACCCCTCCACTTT. This translates into CASSPTLNSPLHF.